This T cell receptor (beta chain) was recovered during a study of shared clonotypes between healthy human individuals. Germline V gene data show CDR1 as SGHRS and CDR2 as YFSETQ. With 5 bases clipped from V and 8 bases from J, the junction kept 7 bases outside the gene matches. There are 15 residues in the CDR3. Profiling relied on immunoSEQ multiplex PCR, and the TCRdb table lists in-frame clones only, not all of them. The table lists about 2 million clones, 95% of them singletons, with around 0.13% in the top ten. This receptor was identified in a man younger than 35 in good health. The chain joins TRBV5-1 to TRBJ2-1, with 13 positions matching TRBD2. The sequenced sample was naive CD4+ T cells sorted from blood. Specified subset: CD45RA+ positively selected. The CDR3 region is CASRPGGLAGDEQFF. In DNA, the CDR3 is TGCGCCAGCAGACCTGGCGGACTAGCGGGAGATGAGCAGTTCTTC.